This TCR beta chain was sequenced for a study of T cells in Graves' hyperthyroidism and ophthalmopathy. Study-wide context: Prior to any treatment, at the point of initial diagnosis, peripheral blood was collected. Whole-study results and caveats: Clonotypes that were expanded in thyroid above 0.001 mostly appeared in blood too.

It was RNA transcripts that yielded the amplified TCR beta CDR3 regions. First-round RT-PCR with HTBI primers amplified the TCR CDR3 region. Each CDR3 protein gets one entry after TCRdb re-called the multiplex PCR reads with MiXCR. This table holds 200,000 or so distinct CDR3 sequences, around a sixth found once. This clonotype has more than one count but fewer than ten. Its specificity is not known. Exclusion of patients followed from uncontrolled infection, other autoimmune disease, pregnancy or lactation. Clinical symptoms, serum thyroxine, TRAb, thyroid ultrasound and orbital computed tomography informed diagnoses. Material: blood. The TCR originated in a woman aged 45 to 65 with Graves' hyperthyroidism.

Here the CDR3 reads CSARYRAVIRGYTF. The CDR3 nucleotides are TGCAGTGCTAGATATAGGGCCGTCATACGGGGCTACACCTTC. The rearrangement links TRBV20-1 to TRBJ1-2; no reliable D call. The CDR3 length is 14 residues. The V gene lost 2 bases and the J gene lost 8 bases, with 18 bases spanning the gap. From germline, CDR1 is DFQATT and CDR2 SNEGSKA (reference sequence).